This T cell receptor beta chain was captured in a study of T cell responses to AZD1222 COVID-19 vaccine. Study overall: Pooled in the analysis were second doses at about 4 or about 12 weeks. Notes on the study in general: White British people made up most donors, females outnumbered males, and clonal diversity was possibly underestimated.

Note on this clone: Its matching antigen is unknown.

The V gene's germline CDR1 is MGHRA and CDR2 YSYEKL. The CDR3 spans 16 residues. Trimming pared 0 bases from V and 0 bases from J, leaving 9 bases between. Profiled with immunoSEQ multiplex PCR; TCRdb holds only in-frame clones, not every one. In the table there are approximately 100,000 clones, about nine tenths of which are singletons. The rearrangement uses TRBV4-1 and TRBJ1-5; D not resolved. Specimen: peripheral blood, collected on day 0 of AZD1222 vaccination. This clonotype originated in an adult in good health. The CDR3 DNA sequence: TGCGCCAGCAGCCAAGAAGGAGCGAATAGCAATCAGCCCCAGCATTTT. Protein product: CASSQEGANSNQPQHF.